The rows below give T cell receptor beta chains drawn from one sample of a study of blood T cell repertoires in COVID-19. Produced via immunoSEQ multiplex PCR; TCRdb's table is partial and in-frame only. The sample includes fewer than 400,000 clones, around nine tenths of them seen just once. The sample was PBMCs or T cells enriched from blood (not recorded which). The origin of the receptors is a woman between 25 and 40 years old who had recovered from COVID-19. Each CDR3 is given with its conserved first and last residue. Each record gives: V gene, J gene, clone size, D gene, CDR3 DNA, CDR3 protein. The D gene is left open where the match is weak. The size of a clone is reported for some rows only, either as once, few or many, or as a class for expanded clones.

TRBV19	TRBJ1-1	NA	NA	TGTGCCAGTAGGATCCTCGTTGGCTTACACACTGAAGCTTTCTTT	CASRILVGLHTEAFF
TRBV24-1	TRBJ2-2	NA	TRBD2	TGTGCCACCAGCGCCGGGACTAGCGGGACCGGGGAGCTGTTTTTT	CATSAGTSGTGELFF
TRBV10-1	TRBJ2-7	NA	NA	TGCGCCAGCAGGGTAGGTGACTACACCTACTACGAGCAGTACTTC	CASRVGDYTYYEQYF
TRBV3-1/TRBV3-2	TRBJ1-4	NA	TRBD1	TGTGCCAGCAGGGACAGGGGCACTAATGAAAAACTGTTTTTT	CASRDRGTNEKLFF
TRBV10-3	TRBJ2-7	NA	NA	TGTGCCATCAGTGAACTAGGTAGAGAAGGGTACGAGCAGTACTTC	CAISELGREGYEQYF
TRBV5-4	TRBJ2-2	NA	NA	TGTGCCAGCAGCTGGGGGATTAGCGGCACCGGGGAGCTGTTTTTT	CASSWGISGTGELFF
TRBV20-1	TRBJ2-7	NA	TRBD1	TGCAGTGCTAGTGACCCGGGACAGGGGCCCTACGAGCAGTACTTC	CSASDPGQGPYEQYF
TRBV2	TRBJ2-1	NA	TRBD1	TGTGCCAGCAGTGTACCGGGACAGGGTATCTATGAGCAGTTCTTC	CASSVPGQGIYEQFF
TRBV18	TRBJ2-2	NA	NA	TGTGCCAGCTCGGGGCCACAGCCGAACACCGGGGAGCTGTTTTTT	CASSGPQPNTGELFF
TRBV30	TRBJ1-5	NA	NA	TGTGCCTGGAGGGCAGGGTGGAATCAGCCCCAGCATTTT	CAWRAGWNQPQHF
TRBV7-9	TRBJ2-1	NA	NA	TGTGCCAGCAGCTTGGGCCAGGTAGGCCCTAGGGGCTACAATGAGCAGTTCTTC	CASSLGQVGPRGYNEQFF
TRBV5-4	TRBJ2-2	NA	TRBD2	TGTGCCAGCAGCTTGGTGTTGGTAGCGGGACCCGGGGAGCTGTTTTTT	CASSLVLVAGPGELFF
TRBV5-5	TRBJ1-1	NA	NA	TGTGCCAGCAGCTTGGCCCAGACAGCCGGTGAAGCTTTCTTT	CASSLAQTAGEAFF
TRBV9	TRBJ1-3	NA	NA	TGTGCCAGCAGCGTAGATAGGGGGAAGTTTGGAGGAAACACCATATATTTT	CASSVDRGKFGGNTIYF
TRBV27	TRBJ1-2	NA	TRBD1	TGTGCCAGCGGGCGACAGGGGTCAAACTATGGCTACACCTTC	CASGRQGSNYGYTF
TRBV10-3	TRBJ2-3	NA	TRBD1	TGTGCCATCAGCCTCAGGGGGATTGAGGCAGATACGCAGTATTTT	CAISLRGIEADTQYF
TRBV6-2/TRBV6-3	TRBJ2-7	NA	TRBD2	TGTGCCAGCAGTTATCGGAGCGGGGGGTCGATCTACGAGCAGTACTTC	CASSYRSGGSIYEQYF
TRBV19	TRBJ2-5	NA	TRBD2	TGTGCCAGTAGTATCTCCGGGAGGGGAGAGACCCAGTACTTC	CASSISGRGETQYF
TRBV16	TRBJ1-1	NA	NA	TGTGCCAGCACCCCGTCCGGGGAAGCTTTCTTT	CASTPSGEAFF
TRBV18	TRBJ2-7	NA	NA	TGTGCCAGCTCACCAAAGAGTTTATCCTACGAGCAGTACTTC	CASSPKSLSYEQYF
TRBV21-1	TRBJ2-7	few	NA	TGTGCCAGCATCCTAGCGGTCAATGAAGTCGAGCAGTACTTC	CASILAVNEVEQYF
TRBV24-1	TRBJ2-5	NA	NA	TGTGCCACCAGCCGGCAGGGTGGCGAGACCCAGTACTTC	CATSRQGGETQYF
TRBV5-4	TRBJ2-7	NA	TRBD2	TGTGCCAGCAGCTTGACGACTAGCGGGTACCGCGAGCAGTACTTC	CASSLTTSGYREQYF
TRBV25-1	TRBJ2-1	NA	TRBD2	TGTGCCAGCAGTGAGGCGCGGACTAGCCAAGGCTACAATGAGCAGTTCTTC	CASSEARTSQGYNEQFF
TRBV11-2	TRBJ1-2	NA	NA	TGTGCCAGCAGCTTAGACCTACGAGGGAGCTATGGCTACACCTTC	CASSLDLRGSYGYTF
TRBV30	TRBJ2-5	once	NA	TGTGCCTGGAGTGGGGGGACTCAAGAGACCCAGTACTTC	CAWSGGTQETQYF
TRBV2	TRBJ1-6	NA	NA	TGTGCCAGCCACAGGGAGCATAATTCACCCCTCCACTTT	CASHREHNSPLHF
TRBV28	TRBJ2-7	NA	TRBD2	TGTGCCAGCAGTGGGGGGACTAGCGGGAGGTTTTACGAGCAGTACTTC	CASSGGTSGRFYEQYF
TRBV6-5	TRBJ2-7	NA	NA	TGTGCCAGCAGTTACACAGTGGGCGCCTACGAGCAGTACTTC	CASSYTVGAYEQYF
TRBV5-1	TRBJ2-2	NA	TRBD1	TGCGCCAGCAGCTTAGGGGACAGCCAGACCGGGGAGCTGTTTTTT	CASSLGDSQTGELFF
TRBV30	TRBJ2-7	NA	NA	TGTGCCTGGAGGGAGGGCCGGGTTTACGAGCAGTACTTC	CAWREGRVYEQYF
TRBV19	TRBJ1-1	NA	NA	TGTGCCAGTACCCTTGGAGAGTTGAACACTGAAGCTTTCTTT	CASTLGELNTEAFF
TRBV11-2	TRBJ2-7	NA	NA	TGTGCCAGCAGCTTAGATATTAACAGGAACTACGAGCAGTACTTC	CASSLDINRNYEQYF
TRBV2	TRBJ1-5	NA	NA	TGTGCCAGCAGTGAGGGGGCACAGCCCCAGCATTTT	CASSEGAQPQHF
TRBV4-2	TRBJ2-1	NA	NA	TGTGCCAGCAGCCGGGAATTCGGGATTACGTACAATGAGCAGTTCTTC	CASSREFGITYNEQFF
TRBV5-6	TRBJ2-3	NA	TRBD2	TGTGCCAGCAGCCTAGGAGCGGGGGTGGGATATTTT	CASSLGAGVGYF
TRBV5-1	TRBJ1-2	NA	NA	TGCGCCAGCAGTCCGGAGGGATCTGGCTACACCTTC	CASSPEGSGYTF
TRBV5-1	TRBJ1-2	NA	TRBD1	TGCGCCAGCAGCGCAACTACAGGGGACATAGGCTACACCTTC	CASSATTGDIGYTF
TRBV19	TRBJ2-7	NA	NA	TGTGCCAGTTCCCCTCTAGCAGTCTCCTACGAGCAGTACTTC	CASSPLAVSYEQYF
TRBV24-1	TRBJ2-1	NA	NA	TGTGCCACCAGTGACCGCTTGGGGGGAAGGTTTGGTGAGCAGTTCTTC	CATSDRLGGRFGEQFF
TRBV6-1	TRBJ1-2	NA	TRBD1	TGTGCCAGCAGTGAAGCGAACAGGGGCTATGGCTACACCTTC	CASSEANRGYGYTF
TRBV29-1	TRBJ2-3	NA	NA	TGCAGCGTTACCCCCAATCTCGGTCGGACAGATACGCAGTATTTT	CSVTPNLGRTDTQYF
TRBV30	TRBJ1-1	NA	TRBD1	TGTGCCTGCACGGGACAGGGGACTGAAGCTTTCTTT	CACTGQGTEAFF
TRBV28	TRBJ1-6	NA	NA	TGTGCCAGCAGTTTCGATGGACAGCTAAATTCACCCCTCCACTTT	CASSFDGQLNSPLHF
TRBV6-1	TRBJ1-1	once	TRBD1	TGTGCCAGCAGTGAATTTGCGGGACAGGGGAACACTGAAGCTTTCTTT	CASSEFAGQGNTEAFF
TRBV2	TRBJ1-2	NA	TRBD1	TGTGCCAGCAGGACTGGACAGGTCTTATATGGCTACACCTTC	CASRTGQVLYGYTF
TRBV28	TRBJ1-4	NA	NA	TGTGCCAGCAGTTTATACCCCACCGGGAATGAAAAACTGTTTTTT	CASSLYPTGNEKLFF
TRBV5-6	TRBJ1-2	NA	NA	TGTGCCAGCAGCTTAAGACACCTCTATGGCTACACCTTC	CASSLRHLYGYTF
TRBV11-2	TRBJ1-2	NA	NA	TGTGCCAGCAGCTTAGACCCAAGCTCGCCAGGTGGCTACACCTTC	CASSLDPSSPGGYTF
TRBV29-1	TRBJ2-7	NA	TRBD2	TGCAGCGTTGAGGGTCGAAACGGGAGGGCCGGGGGCGAGCAGTACTTC	CSVEGRNGRAGGEQYF
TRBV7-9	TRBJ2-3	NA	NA	TGTGCCAGCAGCCTAACCCTTGGGACTTCCAGCACAGATACGCAGTATTTT	CASSLTLGTSSTDTQYF
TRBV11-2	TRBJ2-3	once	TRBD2	TGTGCCAGCAGCTTCGGGACTAGCTACGTAGATACGCAGTATTTT	CASSFGTSYVDTQYF
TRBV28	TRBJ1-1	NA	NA	TGTGCCAGCATTTACGGGCCCGGGGACACTGAAGCTTTCTTT	CASIYGPGDTEAFF
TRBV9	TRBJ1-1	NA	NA	TGTGCCAGCAGCGTAGGTGGGGAGACGGTGAACACTGAAGCTTTCTTT	CASSVGGETVNTEAFF
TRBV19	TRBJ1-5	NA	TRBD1	TGTGCCACCCTGGGACAGGGGTCTTCGCCCCAGCATTTT	CATLGQGSSPQHF
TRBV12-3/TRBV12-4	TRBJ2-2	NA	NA	TGTGCCAGCAGTTTATTGGGAGCCGGGGAGCTGTTTTTT	CASSLLGAGELFF
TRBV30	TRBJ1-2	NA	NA	TGTGCCTGGAGTGTTCGGCCGGGAGGAGTGGATGGCTACACCTTC	CAWSVRPGGVDGYTF
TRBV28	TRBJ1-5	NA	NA	TGTGCCAGCAGTTTTGTTCGGACAAGTAGCAATCAGCCCCAGCATTTT	CASSFVRTSSNQPQHF
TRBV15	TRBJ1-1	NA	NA	TGTGCCACCAGCAACCGGGGTTGGGGCACTGAAGCTTTCTTT	CATSNRGWGTEAFF
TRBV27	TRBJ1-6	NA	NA	TGTGCCAGCCGGGCGGGCAGCTCCTATAATTCACCCCTCCACTTT	CASRAGSSYNSPLHF